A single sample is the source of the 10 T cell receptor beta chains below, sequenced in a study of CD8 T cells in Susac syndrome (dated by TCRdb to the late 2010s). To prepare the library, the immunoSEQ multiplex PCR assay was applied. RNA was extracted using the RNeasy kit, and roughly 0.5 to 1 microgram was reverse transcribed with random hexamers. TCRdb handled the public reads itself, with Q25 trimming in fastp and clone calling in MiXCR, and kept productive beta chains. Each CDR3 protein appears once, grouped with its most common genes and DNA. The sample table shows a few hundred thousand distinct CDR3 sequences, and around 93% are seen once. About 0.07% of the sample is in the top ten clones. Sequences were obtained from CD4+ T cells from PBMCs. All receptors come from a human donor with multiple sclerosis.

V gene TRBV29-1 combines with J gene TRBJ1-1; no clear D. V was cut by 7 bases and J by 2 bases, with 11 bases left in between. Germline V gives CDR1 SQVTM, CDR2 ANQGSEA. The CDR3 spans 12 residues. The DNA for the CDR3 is TGCAGCGGTGAGACAAGAAACACTGAAGCTTTCTTT. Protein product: CSGETRNTEAFF.

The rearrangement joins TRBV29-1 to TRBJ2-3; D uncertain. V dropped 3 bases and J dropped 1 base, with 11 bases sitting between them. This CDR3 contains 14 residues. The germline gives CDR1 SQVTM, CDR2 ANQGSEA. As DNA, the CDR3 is TGCAGCGTTGATCAAGGGCTTGGCACAGATACGCAGTATTTT. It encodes CSVDQGLGTDTQYF.

CDR3 DNA: TGCAGCGGATGGACAGGGAACATTCAGTACTTC. Its translation: CSGWTGNIQYF. The V call is TRBV29-1, the J call TRBJ2-4; the match to TRBD1 covers 8 bases. Germline values: CDR1 SQVTM, CDR2 ANQGSEA. CDR3 size: 11 residues. The V segment lost 7 bases and the J segment 7 bases; nucleotides outside the gene matches: 3.

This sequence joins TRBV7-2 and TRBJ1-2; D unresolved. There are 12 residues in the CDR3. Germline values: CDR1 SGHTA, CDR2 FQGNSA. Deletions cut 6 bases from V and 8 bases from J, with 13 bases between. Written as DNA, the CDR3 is TGTGCCAGCAGTCCTTCGTCCAGAGGCTACACCTTC. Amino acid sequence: CASSPSSRGYTF.

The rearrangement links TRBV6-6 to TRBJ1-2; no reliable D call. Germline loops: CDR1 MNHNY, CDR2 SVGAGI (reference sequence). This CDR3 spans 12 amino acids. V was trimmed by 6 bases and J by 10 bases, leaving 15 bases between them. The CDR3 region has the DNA TGTGCCAGCAGGCCAGACATGGTCCCCTACACCTTC. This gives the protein CASRPDMVPYTF.

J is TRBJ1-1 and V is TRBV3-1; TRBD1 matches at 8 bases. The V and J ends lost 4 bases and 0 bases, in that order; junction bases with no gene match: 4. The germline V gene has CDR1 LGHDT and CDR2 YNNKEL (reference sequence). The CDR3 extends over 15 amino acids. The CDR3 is CASSRDRPMNTEAFF. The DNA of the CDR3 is TGTGCCAGCAGCCGGGACAGGCCTATGAACACTGAAGCTTTCTTT.

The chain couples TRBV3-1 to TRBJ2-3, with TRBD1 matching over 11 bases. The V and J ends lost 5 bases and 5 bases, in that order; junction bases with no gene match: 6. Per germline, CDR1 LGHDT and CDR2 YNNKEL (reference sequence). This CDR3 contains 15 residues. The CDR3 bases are TGTGCCAGCAGCTCAGGACAGGGGGCGCGAGATACGCAGTATTTT. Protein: CASSSGQGARDTQYF.

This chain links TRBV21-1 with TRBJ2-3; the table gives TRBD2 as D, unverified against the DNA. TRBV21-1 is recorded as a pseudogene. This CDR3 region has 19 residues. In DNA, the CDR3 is TGTGCCAGCAGCAAAGTTGATCAGCGGGAGGGAACCTCTACAGATACGCAGTATTTT. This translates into CASSKVDQREGTSTDTQYF.

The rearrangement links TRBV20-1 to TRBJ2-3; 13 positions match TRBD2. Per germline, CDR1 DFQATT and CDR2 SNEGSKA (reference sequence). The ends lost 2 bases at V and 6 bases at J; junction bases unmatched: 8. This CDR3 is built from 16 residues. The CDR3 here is CSARSPGTSGADTQYF. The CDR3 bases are TGCAGTGCTAGATCACCCGGGACTAGCGGGGCCGATACGCAGTATTTT.

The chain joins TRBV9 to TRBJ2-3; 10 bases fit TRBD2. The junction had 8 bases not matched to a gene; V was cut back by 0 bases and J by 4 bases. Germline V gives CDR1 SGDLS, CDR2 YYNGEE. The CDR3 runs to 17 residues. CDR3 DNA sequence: TGTGCCAGCAGCGTAGGGGCTAGCGGGAGTAGTCCAGATACGCAGTATTTT. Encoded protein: CASSVGASGSSPDTQYF.